A selection of T cell receptor beta chains follows, all from one sample in a study of shared clonotypes between healthy human individuals. The protocol was immunoSEQ multiplex PCR, while the TCRdb copy is restricted to in-frame clones and leaves out a portion. The profile shows about 1.5 million clones, 96% of them singletons. Specimen: naive CD4+ T cells sorted from blood. All receptors come from a man aged 25 to 40 in good health. Both conserved end residues are part of each CDR3. Fields, in order: J gene, V gene, clone size, D gene, CDR3 protein, CDR3 DNA. The D gene is left open where the match is weak. For some rows the clone size is stated as once, few or many, or as a class when expanded; others skip it.

TRBJ1-5,TRBV5-6,NA,NA,CASSSRDSNQPQHF,TGTGCCAGCAGCTCCCGGGACAGCAATCAGCCCCAGCATTTT
TRBJ2-7,TRBV6-5,NA,TRBD2,CASSIAGGKFYEQYF,TGTGCCAGCAGTATAGCGGGAGGGAAGTTCTACGAGCAGTACTTC
TRBJ2-7,TRBV9,NA,NA,CASSVATEGTRGQYF,TGTGCCAGCAGCGTAGCTACGGAGGGAACCCGGGGGCAGTACTTC
TRBJ1-1,TRBV19,NA,TRBD1,CASRHRGSGTEAFF,TGTGCCAGTAGGCACAGGGGAAGTGGCACTGAAGCTTTCTTT
TRBJ2-7,TRBV5-1,NA,TRBD1,CASSSRQGGYEQYF,TGCGCCAGCAGCTCCCGACAGGGGGGCTACGAGCAGTACTTC
TRBJ1-1,TRBV5-1,NA,NA,CASSLWGNTEAFF,TGCGCCAGCAGCTTGTGGGGAAACACTGAAGCTTTCTTT
TRBJ2-1,TRBV27,NA,NA,CASTPAGGRSPFF,TGTGCCAGCACCCCAGCAGGGGGGAGATCACCGTTCTTC
TRBJ2-2,TRBV5-1,NA,TRBD1,CASSFNRLGQETIGTGELFF,TGCGCCAGCAGCTTTAATCGTCTGGGACAGGAGACGATAGGGACCGGGGAGCTGTTTTTT
TRBJ2-3,TRBV19,NA,TRBD2,CASSRGERWTDTQYF,TGTGCCAGTAGTCGGGGGGAGAGGTGGACAGATACGCAGTATTTT
TRBJ2-7,TRBV2,NA,NA,CASTANRASYEQYF,TGTGCCAGCACCGCCAACAGGGCTTCCTACGAGCAGTACTTC
TRBJ2-7,TRBV5-1,once,TRBD2,CASSLLSSGNYEQYF,TGCGCCAGCAGCTTGTTATCTAGCGGGAACTACGAGCAGTACTTC
TRBJ2-1,TRBV18,NA,NA,CASSPPLRRVEGNEQFF,TGTGCCAGCTCACCACCGCTTAGGAGGGTAGAGGGCAATGAGCAGTTCTTC
TRBJ1-2,TRBV9,once,NA,CASSFRTDPYLFGYTF,TGTGCCAGCAGCTTCCGGACAGATCCCTACCTTTTCGGCTACACCTTC
TRBJ2-7,TRBV6-6,NA,NA,CASSYSPQGGEQYF,TGTGCCAGCAGTTACTCGCCACAGGGCGGCGAGCAGTACTTC
TRBJ2-7,TRBV5-1,NA,TRBD2,CASSLVSPSGNYEQYF,TGCGCCAGCAGCTTGGTAAGTCCTAGCGGAAACTACGAGCAGTACTTC
TRBJ2-7,TRBV5-1,NA,NA,CASSLDGRVLPNYEQYF,TGCGCCAGCAGCTTGGATGGCAGGGTTCTTCCTAATTACGAGCAGTACTTC
TRBJ2-3,TRBV7-9,NA,TRBD2,CASQRGMGTDTQYF,TGTGCCAGCCAGCGGGGCATGGGCACAGATACGCAGTATTTT
TRBJ2-2,TRBV5-1,NA,NA,CASSLVGQGNTGELFF,TGCGCCAGCAGCTTGGTCGGGCAGGGGAACACCGGGGAGCTGTTTTTT
TRBJ2-2,TRBV6-1,once,NA,CASSELLTRNTGELFF,TGTGCCAGCAGTGAACTACTGACCCGTAACACCGGGGAGCTGTTTTTT
TRBJ2-3,TRBV29-1,NA,NA,CSVGQGRTDTQYF,TGCAGCGTTGGGCAGGGTAGGACAGATACGCAGTATTTT
TRBJ1-2,TRBV5-6,NA,NA,CASSLAGTQYGYTF,TGTGCCAGCAGCTTGGCCGGGACGCAATATGGCTACACCTTC
TRBJ2-7,TRBV15,NA,NA,CATSRVQLGPSNEQYF,TGTGCCACCAGCAGAGTCCAACTAGGGCCCAGCAACGAGCAGTACTTC
TRBJ1-1,TRBV28,NA,NA,CASSLSYWQNTEAFF,TGTGCCAGCAGTTTATCGTACTGGCAGAACACTGAAGCTTTCTTT
TRBJ2-5,TRBV5-4,NA,NA,CASSFVGRDWTETQYF,TGTGCCAGCAGCTTTGTAGGCCGGGACTGGACGGAGACCCAGTACTTC
TRBJ1-2,TRBV5-1,NA,NA,CASSFSDNNYGYTF,TGCGCCAGCAGCTTCTCGGATAATAACTATGGCTACACCTTC
TRBJ1-4,TRBV7-2,NA,NA,CASSLDFARQLNEKLFF,TGTGCCAGCAGCTTAGATTTCGCCAGACAACTTAATGAAAAACTGTTTTTT
TRBJ2-3,TRBV5-1,NA,NA,CASSFTSTTDTQYF,TGCGCCAGCAGCTTCACATCGACCACAGATACGCAGTATTTT
TRBJ1-1,TRBV7-2,NA,NA,CASSLGGTPNTEAFF,TGTGCCAGCAGCTTAGGAGGGACACCGAACACTGAAGCTTTCTTT
TRBJ2-1,TRBV12-1,NA,NA,CASSPGTSGINEQFF,TGTGCCAGCAGCCCAGGGACTAGCGGGATCAATGAGCAGTTCTTC
TRBJ2-7,TRBV2,once,NA,CASSAQTVTAEQYF,TGTGCCAGCAGTGCTCAGACAGTCACCGCCGAGCAGTACTTC
TRBJ2-2,TRBV2,NA,NA,CASRLQGMNTGELFF,TGTGCCAGCAGGCTCCAGGGGATGAACACCGGGGAGCTGTTTTTT
TRBJ2-5,TRBV5-1,NA,NA,CASSPQGETQYF,TGCGCCAGCAGCCCCCAAGGAGAGACCCAGTACTTC
TRBJ2-1,TRBV5-1,NA,NA,CASSPQAPNYNEQFF,TGCGCCAGCAGCCCGCAGGCCCCTAATTACAATGAGCAGTTCTTC
TRBJ2-5,TRBV19,NA,NA,CASSIGAGVPRGTQYF,TGTGCCAGTAGTATAGGGGCAGGGGTTCCAAGAGGGACCCAGTACTTC
TRBJ1-1,TRBV2,NA,NA,CASSKQESNTEAFF,TGTGCCAGCAGTAAACAGGAATCGAACACTGAAGCTTTCTTT
TRBJ2-1,TRBV6-4,NA,TRBD2,CASSRDWVDSGRNYNEQFF,TGTGCCAGCAGCAGGGATTGGGTCGATAGCGGGAGGAACTACAATGAGCAGTTCTTC
TRBJ1-5,TRBV28,NA,TRBD1,CASSPGQGDNQPQHF,TGTGCCAGCAGCCCTGGACAGGGGGACAATCAGCCCCAGCATTTT
TRBJ2-5,TRBV4-2,NA,TRBD2,CASSQGSRLAGNQETQYF,TGTGCCAGCAGCCAAGGTTCCCGACTAGCGGGTAACCAAGAGACCCAGTACTTC
TRBJ1-2,TRBV2,NA,NA,CASSVNEGKSYGYTF,TGTGCCAGCAGTGTGAATGAAGGTAAAAGCTATGGCTACACCTTC
TRBJ1-5,TRBV5-6,NA,TRBD1,CASSRTGRQPQHF,TGTGCCAGCAGCCGGACAGGGCGCCAGCCCCAGCATTTT
TRBJ1-3,TRBV7-2,NA,NA,CASSPGGANSGNTIYF,TGTGCCAGCAGTCCCGGAGGGGCCAACTCTGGAAACACCATATATTTT
TRBJ2-3,TRBV7-2,once,NA,CASSSPGRPDTQYF,TGTGCCAGCAGCTCCCCCGGGAGACCAGATACGCAGTATTTT